This T cell receptor (beta chain) appears in the sequencing data of a study of shared clonotypes between healthy human individuals. Repertoires were generated with immunoSEQ multiplex PCR, while TCRdb's copy carries only in-frame clones and drops some. The table lists just over 2,000,000 clones, roughly 94% of them singletons, with 0.13% in the top ten. CDR3 length: 12 amino acids. V lost 3 bases and J 12 bases, leaving 15 bases between the germline ends. Germline V gene data show CDR1 as SEHNR and CDR2 as FQNEAQ (reference sequence). This receptor was taken from a man younger than 30 in good health. Sequenced sample: naive CD4+ T cells sorted from blood. Stated subset: CD45RA+ positively selected. This chain connects TRBV7-9 to TRBJ2-7; D remains ambiguous. DNA for the CDR3: TGTGCCAGCAGCTTCCTAAACGGTTTATTGTACTTC. Its translation: CASSFLNGLLYF.